This T cell receptor beta chain is drawn from a study of patients and donors after allogeneic stem cell transplantation (TCRdb year 2020). From a lookup of the germline V gene, CDR1 and CDR2 are ENHRY and SYGVKD. The CDR3 covers 12 residues, taking in both the cysteine and the phenylalanine. The retained sequence is limited to the CDR3, 36 bases, with the frame set at the first base. The V and J ends are trimmed by 10 bases and 2 bases, leaving 12 bases between them. As for this clonotype: Its antigen specificity is not known. No base quality values were provided; no much bigger clone lies one nucleotide off.

The receptor library was made with RT-PCR. TCRdb shows the sequencer as NextSeq 550. TCRdb itself trimmed the public reads at Q25 with fastp, ran MiXCR and retained productive beta chains. Each record represents a unique CDR3 protein, reported with the most common genes and DNA among its rows. This sample is represented by some 960,000 distinct CDR3 sequences; roughly 18% of them were singletons. Under 6.5% of the sample comes from the top ten. Specimen: blood, either unsorted or a sorted T cell fraction (not recorded which). The clonotype comes from a human donor who was either an allogeneic HSCT recipient or a stem cell or donor lymphocyte infusion donor (not recorded which). It is not recorded whose cells these are; they may come from a transplant donor. Recombination connected TRBV10-3 to TRBJ2-7, with the D gene not clear enough to name. The encoded CDR3 is CATSVEAYEQYF. The nucleotide sequence is given as TGTGCCACCAGCGTTGAGGCCTACGAGCAGTACTTC.